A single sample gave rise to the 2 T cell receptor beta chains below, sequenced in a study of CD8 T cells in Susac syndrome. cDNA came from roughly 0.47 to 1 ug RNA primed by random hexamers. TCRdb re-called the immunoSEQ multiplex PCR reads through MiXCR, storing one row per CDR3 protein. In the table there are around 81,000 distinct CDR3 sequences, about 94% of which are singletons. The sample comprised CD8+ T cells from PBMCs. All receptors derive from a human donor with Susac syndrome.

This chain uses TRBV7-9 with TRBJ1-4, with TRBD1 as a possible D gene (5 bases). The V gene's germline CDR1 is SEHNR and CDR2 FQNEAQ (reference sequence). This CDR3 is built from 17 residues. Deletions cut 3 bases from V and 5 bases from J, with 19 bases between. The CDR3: CASSLTDRGEKNEKLFF. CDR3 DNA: TGTGCCAGCAGCTTGACGGACCGAGGGGAGAAAAATGAAAAACTGTTTTTT.

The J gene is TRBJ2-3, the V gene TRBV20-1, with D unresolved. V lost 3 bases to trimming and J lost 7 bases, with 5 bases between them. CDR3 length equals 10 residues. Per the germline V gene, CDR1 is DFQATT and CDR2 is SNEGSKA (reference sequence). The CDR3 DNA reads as TGCAGTGCTAGCGGACATACGCAGTATTTT. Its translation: CSASGHTQYF.